These T cell receptor beta chains were read from a single sample in a study of CD8+CD57+ T cells in acquired aplastic anemia. Each CDR3 protein gets one entry after TCRdb re-called the reads with MiXCR. The table has about 160,000 distinct CDR3 sequences, 71% seen once; the top ten hold roughly half. Sequencing was performed on sorted CD4+, CD8+, or CD8+CD57+ T cells (not recorded which) from PBMCs. Every receptor here comes from a human donor with aplastic anemia. CDR3s include the opening cysteine and the closing phenylalanine or tryptophan. D genes are given only for firm matches. A row's size may be missing; if present it is once, few, many or a size class.

v_gene: TRBV7-2
abundance: few
j_gene: TRBJ2-1
d_gene: -
CDR3nt: TGTGCCAGCAGCTTACGGTTCGGGTTTGGTTACAATGAGCAGTTCTTC
CDR3aa: CASSLRFGFGYNEQFF

v_gene: TRBV6-4
abundance: -
j_gene: TRBJ2-6
d_gene: TRBD1
CDR3nt: TGTGCCAGCAGTGACAGACAGGGAACTACTGGGGCCAACGTCCTGACTTTC
CDR3aa: CASSDRQGTTGANVLTF

v_gene: TRBV7-9
abundance: -
j_gene: TRBJ2-2
d_gene: TRBD2
CDR3nt: TGTGCCAGCAGTTACTCGAGGACTAGCGGCCCCACCGGGGAGCTGTTTTTT
CDR3aa: CASSYSRTSGPTGELFF

v_gene: TRBV7-2
abundance: -
j_gene: TRBJ2-7
d_gene: -
CDR3nt: TGTGCCAGCAGCTTACCGACAGAACACGAGCAGTACTTC
CDR3aa: CASSLPTEHEQYF

v_gene: TRBV7-2
abundance: many
j_gene: TRBJ1-1
d_gene: -
CDR3nt: TGTGCCAGCAGCTTCAGGGTAGGAGCTTTCTTT
CDR3aa: CASSFRVGAFF

v_gene: TRBV19
abundance: -
j_gene: TRBJ1-3
d_gene: -
CDR3nt: TGTGCCAGTAGTATGAAAGGACAGACGACTGGAAACACCATATATTTT
CDR3aa: CASSMKGQTTGNTIYF

v_gene: TRBV12-3/TRBV12-4
abundance: once
j_gene: TRBJ2-1
d_gene: TRBD2
CDR3nt: TGTGCCAGCAGTGTCGGCGGGGGGGCCACCCATGAGCAGTTCTTC
CDR3aa: CASSVGGGATHEQFF

v_gene: TRBV5-1
abundance: -
j_gene: TRBJ1-6
d_gene: -
CDR3nt: TGCGCCAGCAGCTTGGGTGGGGTCCCAGGTGATTCACCCCTCCACTTT
CDR3aa: CASSLGGVPGDSPLHF

v_gene: TRBV19
abundance: -
j_gene: TRBJ1-5
d_gene: TRBD1
CDR3nt: TGTGCCAGTAGTATAAAGAGGGGGCATCAGCCCCAGCATTTT
CDR3aa: CASSIKRGHQPQHF

v_gene: TRBV20-1
abundance: -
j_gene: TRBJ1-2
d_gene: -
CDR3nt: TGCAGTGTGCCCAGACAGCAGGCATATGGCTACACCTTC
CDR3aa: CSVPRQQAYGYTF

v_gene: TRBV7-9
abundance: -
j_gene: TRBJ1-1
d_gene: -
CDR3nt: TGTGCCAGCAGCTTACAGGGCTGGAACACTGAAGCTTTCTTT
CDR3aa: CASSLQGWNTEAFF

v_gene: TRBV24-1
abundance: -
j_gene: TRBJ2-5
d_gene: -
CDR3nt: TGTGCCACCAGGGTCCCAGAGTGGACAGAGACCCAGTACTTC
CDR3aa: CATRVPEWTETQYF

v_gene: TRBV15
abundance: -
j_gene: TRBJ2-7
d_gene: -
CDR3nt: TGTGCCACCAGCAGGAAATCGGGCTACGAGCAGTACTTC
CDR3aa: CATSRKSGYEQYF

v_gene: TRBV7-8
abundance: -
j_gene: TRBJ2-1
d_gene: TRBD2
CDR3nt: TGTGCCAGCAGCATCTCCGGGGAGGGTGCCTACAATGAGCAGTTCTTC
CDR3aa: CASSISGEGAYNEQFF

v_gene: TRBV6-5
abundance: -
j_gene: TRBJ2-3
d_gene: TRBD2
CDR3nt: TGTGCCAGCACTCGACTAGCGGGGGTTGCAGATACGCAGTATTTT
CDR3aa: CASTRLAGVADTQYF

v_gene: TRBV7-9
abundance: -
j_gene: TRBJ2-7
d_gene: -
CDR3nt: TGTGCCAGCAGCCTAGGTGGGGGCTCGAACGAGCAGTACTTC
CDR3aa: CASSLGGGSNEQYF

v_gene: TRBV5-6
abundance: -
j_gene: TRBJ2-5
d_gene: TRBD2
CDR3nt: TGTGCCAGCAGCTTAGCGGCGGGGGAAGAGACCCAGTACTTC
CDR3aa: CASSLAAGEETQYF